This T cell receptor (beta chain) comes out of a study of T cell clusters in autoimmune cytopenias. Study in general: Per sample, median TRB depth was around 50,000 reads, yielding a median approximately 2,400 distinct clonotypes. Overall study results and limits: Primary autoimmune cytopenia patients appeared to lack physiological T cell clusters present in healthy donors. TRB repertoire shifts in secondary cytopenia and chronic lymphocytic leukemia mostly reflected lymphoma, not autoimmunity.

CDR1 is LNHDA, CDR2 SQIVND, per germline (reference sequence). The CDR3 is 14 amino acids. This clonotype ranks as medium-sized (0.01 to 0.1%) in terms of frequency. Its specificity is unknown. TRB rearrangements were amplified by touch-down multiplex PCR with mixed TRB-A/B primers. Each CDR3 protein gets one entry in TCRdb, which reprocessed the multiplex PCR reads and gives no DNA. Seen in this sample are 7,500 to 9,500 distinct CDR3 sequences; the ten most common clones hold around 4.1%. Each sample's input was around 250 ng genomic DNA, 38,000 or so genome equivalents. The specimen sequenced was peripheral blood. The sequence was obtained from a human donor with an autoimmune cytopenia or autoimmune hepatitis (not recorded which). This sequence joins TRBV19 and TRBJ2-4; the D call from TCRdb, TRBD1, cannot be confirmed without DNA. The CDR3 sequence: CASTWGQGVDIQYF.